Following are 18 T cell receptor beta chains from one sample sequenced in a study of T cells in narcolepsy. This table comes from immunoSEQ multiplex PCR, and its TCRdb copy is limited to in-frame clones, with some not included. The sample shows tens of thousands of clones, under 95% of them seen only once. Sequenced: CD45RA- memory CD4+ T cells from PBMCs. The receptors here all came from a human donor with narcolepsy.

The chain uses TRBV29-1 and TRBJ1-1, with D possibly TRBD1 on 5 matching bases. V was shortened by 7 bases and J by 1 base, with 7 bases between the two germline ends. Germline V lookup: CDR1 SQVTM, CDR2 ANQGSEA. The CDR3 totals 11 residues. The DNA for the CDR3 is TGCAGCGACGGACAGAACACTGAAGCTTTCTTT. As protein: CSDGQNTEAFF.

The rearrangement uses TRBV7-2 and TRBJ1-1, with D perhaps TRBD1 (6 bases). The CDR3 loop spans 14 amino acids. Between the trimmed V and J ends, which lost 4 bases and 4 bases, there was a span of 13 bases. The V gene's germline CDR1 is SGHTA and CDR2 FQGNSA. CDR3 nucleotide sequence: TGTGCCAGCAGCTGGGGGGGGCGGGGCACTGAAGCTTTCTTT. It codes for CASSWGGRGTEAFF.

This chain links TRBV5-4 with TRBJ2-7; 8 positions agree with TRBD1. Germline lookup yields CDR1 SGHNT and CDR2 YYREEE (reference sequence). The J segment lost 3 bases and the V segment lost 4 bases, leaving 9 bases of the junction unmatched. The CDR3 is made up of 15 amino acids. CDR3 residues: CASSPSTGAVYEQYF. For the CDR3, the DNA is TGTGCCAGCAGCCCCTCGACAGGGGCAGTCTACGAGCAGTACTTC.

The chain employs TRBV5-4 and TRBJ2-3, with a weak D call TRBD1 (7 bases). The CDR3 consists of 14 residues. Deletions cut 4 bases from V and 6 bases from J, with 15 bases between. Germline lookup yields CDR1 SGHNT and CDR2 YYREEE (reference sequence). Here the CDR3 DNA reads TGTGCCAGCAGCGCGGGACAGACAGCGGATACGCAGTATTTT. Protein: CASSAGQTADTQYF.

The CDR3 DNA is TGTGCCAGCAGTGAATTCGGACAGGTAGACGGCTACACCTTC. It encodes CASSEFGQVDGYTF. The genes are TRBV2 and TRBJ1-2; 7 bases map to TRBD1. V lost 2 bases, J lost 8 bases, and 8 bases stayed unmatched. The germline CDR1 and CDR2 sequences are SNHLY and FYNNEI. CDR3 length equals 14 residues.

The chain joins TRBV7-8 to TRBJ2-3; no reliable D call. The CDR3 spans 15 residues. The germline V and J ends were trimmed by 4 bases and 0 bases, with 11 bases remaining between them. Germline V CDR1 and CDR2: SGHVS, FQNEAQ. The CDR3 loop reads CASSSNGLSTDTQYF. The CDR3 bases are TGTGCCAGCAGCTCCAACGGCTTGAGCACAGATACGCAGTATTTT.

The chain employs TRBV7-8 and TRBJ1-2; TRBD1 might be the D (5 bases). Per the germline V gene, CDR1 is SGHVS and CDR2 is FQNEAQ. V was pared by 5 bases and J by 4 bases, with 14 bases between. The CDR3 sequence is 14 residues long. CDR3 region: CASSSRDGLYGYTF. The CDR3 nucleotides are TGTGCCAGCAGCAGCCGGGACGGACTCTATGGCTACACCTTC.

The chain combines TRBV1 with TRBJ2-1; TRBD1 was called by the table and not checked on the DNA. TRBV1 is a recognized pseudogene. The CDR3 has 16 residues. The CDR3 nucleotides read TGCACCAGCAGCCAAACCCCGGGACAGGGTGGCAATGAGCAGTTCTTC. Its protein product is CTSSQTPGQGGNEQFF.

The CDR3: CASSPPLGQPSYEQYF. The CDR3 DNA is TGTGCCAGCTCACCACCGCTGGGACAGCCCTCCTACGAGCAGTACTTC. The chain carries TRBV18 and TRBJ2-7, with TRBD1 matching over 7 bases. V was clipped by 0 bases and J by 0 bases; unmatched bases: 5. The CDR3 runs to 16 residues. Germline values: CDR1 KGHSH, CDR2 LQKENI.

The CDR3 protein is CASSPPTSYGYTF. DNA of the CDR3: TGTGCCAGCTCACCCCCGACCTCATATGGCTACACCTTC. This chain links TRBV18 with TRBJ1-2; no reliable D call. CDR3 length: 13 amino acids. The V end lost 3 bases, the J end lost 5 bases, and 10 bases lay between the germline ends. The germline gives CDR1 KGHSH, CDR2 LQKENI.

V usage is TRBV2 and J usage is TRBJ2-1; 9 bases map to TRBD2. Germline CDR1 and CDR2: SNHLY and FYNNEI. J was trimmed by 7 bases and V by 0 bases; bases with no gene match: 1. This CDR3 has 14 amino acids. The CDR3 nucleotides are TGTGCCAGCAGTGAAGCGCTAGCGGGAAATGAGCAGTTCTTC. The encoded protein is CASSEALAGNEQFF.

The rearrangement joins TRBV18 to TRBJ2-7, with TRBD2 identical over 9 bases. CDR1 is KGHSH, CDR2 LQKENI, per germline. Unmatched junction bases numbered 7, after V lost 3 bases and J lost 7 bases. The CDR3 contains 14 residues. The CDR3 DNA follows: TGTGCCAGCTCACCGGTAGCGGGGGCGGGAGAGCAGTACTTC. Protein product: CASSPVAGAGEQYF.

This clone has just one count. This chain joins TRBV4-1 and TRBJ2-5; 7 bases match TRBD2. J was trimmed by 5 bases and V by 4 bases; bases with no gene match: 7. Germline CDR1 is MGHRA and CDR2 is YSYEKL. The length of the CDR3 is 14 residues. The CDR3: CASSLILGGETQYF. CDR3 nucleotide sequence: TGCGCCAGCAGCCTCATACTGGGAGGGGAGACCCAGTACTTC.

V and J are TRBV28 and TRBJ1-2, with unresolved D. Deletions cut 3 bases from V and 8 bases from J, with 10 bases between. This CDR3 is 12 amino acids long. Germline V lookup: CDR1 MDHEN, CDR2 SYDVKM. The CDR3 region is CASSFGVRGYTF. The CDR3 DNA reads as TGTGCCAGCAGTTTCGGGGTACGGGGCTACACCTTC.

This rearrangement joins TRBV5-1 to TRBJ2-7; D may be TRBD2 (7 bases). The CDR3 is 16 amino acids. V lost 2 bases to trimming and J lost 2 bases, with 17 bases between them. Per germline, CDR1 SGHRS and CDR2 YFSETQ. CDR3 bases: TGCGCCAGCAGCTTACGGGGGGCCCCGACGACCTACGAGCAGTACTTC. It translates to CASSLRGAPTTYEQYF.

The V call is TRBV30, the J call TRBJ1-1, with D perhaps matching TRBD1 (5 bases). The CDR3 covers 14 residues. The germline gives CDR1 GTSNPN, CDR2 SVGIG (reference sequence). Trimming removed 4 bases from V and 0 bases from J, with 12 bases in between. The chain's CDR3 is CAWNPGRVNTEAFF. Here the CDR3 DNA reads TGTGCCTGGAATCCAGGCAGGGTGAACACTGAAGCTTTCTTT.

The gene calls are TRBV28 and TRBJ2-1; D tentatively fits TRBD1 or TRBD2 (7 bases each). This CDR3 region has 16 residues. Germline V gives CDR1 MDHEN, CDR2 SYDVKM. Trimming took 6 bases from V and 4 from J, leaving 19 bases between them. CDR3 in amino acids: CASRPPGTAGYNEQFF. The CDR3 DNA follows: TGTGCCAGCAGACCCCCGGGGACAGCGGGATACAATGAGCAGTTCTTC. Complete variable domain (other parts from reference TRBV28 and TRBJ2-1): DVKVTQSSRYLVKRTGEKVFLECVQDMDHENMFWYRQDPGLGLRLIYFSYDVKMKEKGDIPEGYSVSREKKERFSLILESASTNQTSMYLCASRPPGTAGYNEQFFGPGTRLTVL.

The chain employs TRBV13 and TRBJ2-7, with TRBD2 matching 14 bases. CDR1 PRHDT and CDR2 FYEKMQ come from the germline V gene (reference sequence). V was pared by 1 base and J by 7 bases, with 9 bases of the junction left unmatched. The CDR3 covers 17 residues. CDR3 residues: CASSLEGLAGAGEEQYF. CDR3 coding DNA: TGTGCCAGCAGCTTAGAGGGACTAGCGGGAGCGGGGGAAGAGCAGTACTTC.